This TCR beta chain was identified in a study of early T cells in non-severe SARS-CoV-2 infection. Study-level background: Alpha and beta chains were unpaired, from unsorted whole-blood bulk RNA.

The TCR library protocol was used to attach unique molecular identifiers. These identifiers were attached to individual cDNA molecules. TCRdb fed the 5' RACE reads into MiXCR, producing one record per CDR3 protein. This table has around 84,000 distinct CDR3 sequences, about 10% appearing once. Whole-study results and caveats: The study's VDJdb matching favored anti-spike CD8 responses and missed private and CD4 specificities.

This clonotype was counted only a few times. What it binds is not known. The sequence derives from an adult who was a healthcare worker with PCR-confirmed SARS-CoV-2 infection or an uninfected control (not recorded which). The sample here was whole blood, taken at baseline.

CDR3 in amino acids: CAIRRTGENQPQHF. Written as DNA, the CDR3 is TGTGCCATCAGAAGGACAGGGGAGAATCAGCCCCAGCATTTT. The chain recombines TRBV10-3 with TRBJ1-5, with 9 bases fitting TRBD1. After removal of 6 bases from V and 4 bases from J, the junction contained 4 bases not matched to a gene. This CDR3 is built from 14 residues. The V gene's germline CDR1 is ENHRY and CDR2 SYGVKD.